This TCR beta chain was recorded in a study of T cell responses to AZD1222 COVID-19 vaccine (dated by TCRdb to the early 2020s). As for the study more broadly: AZD1222 recipients whose second dose came at about 4 weeks and those whose second dose came at about 12 weeks were combined into one group, since spike-specific TCR depth and breadth did not differ between the two schedules. TCR sequencing was performed for 233 trial participants, of whom about 200 were given two doses of AZD1222 and around 25 were given two doses of MenACWY control vaccine. Trial participants were enrolled by age into 18-55, 56-69 and 70-plus year subgroups, with around 150, 28 and 57 TCR-sequenced participants respectively.

The CDR3 regions of human TCRbeta chains were subjected to immunosequencing. The study's own analysis went as follows. TCRs in the repertoires were matched against a reference library of SARS-CoV-2-specific TCRs that had been generated with the MIRA antigen-specificity platform. Breadth was defined as the fraction of unique TCRs that were SARS-CoV-2-associated, and depth was defined as the fraction of total T cells that were SARS-CoV-2-associated. Using the MIRA data, each spike-specific TCR was assigned both to the spike region to which the TCR was reactive and to a CD4 or CD8 class. Log10-transformed breadth and depth values were compared by one-way ANOVA with Sidak's multiple comparisons tests. The clones in this table, taken by TCRdb from immuneACCESS, are in-frame only. Not every clone is retained; where verified, under half of the shortfall comes from an unresolved V gene, and the cause of the rest is unknown. The V and J calls and clone size are taken from that table; D and trimming were inferred from the DNA. The sample table lists 130,000 to 150,000 clones, around 93% of them with a count of one. The top ten clonotypes cover roughly 3.1% of the sample.

This specimen's time point label, per the study, means: baseline before first vaccination. Samples from vaccinated people were obtained from the UK trials COV001 and COV002, which included a single-blind randomized controlled phase 2/3 trial of AZD1222 (ChAdOx1 nCoV-19) in healthy adults. Trial participant PBMC samples were collected at day 0 and day 28 after the second dose for TCRbeta chain sequencing. On the study overall, not on this receptor specifically: Most participants were white British and females outnumbered males, and the authors suggested that clonal diversity may have been underestimated. No day 14 peak-response samples were available, so repertoires were characterized only after the peak T cell response. Epitopes outside the regions mutated in the B.1.351 and B.1.1.7 variants were reportedly recognized by nearly half of the unique spike-specific TCRs. Conclusions about previously exposed vaccinees were limited because only 5 or 6 AZD1222 recipients were SARS-CoV-2 seropositive at baseline. A significant rise in spike-specific TCR breadth and depth was observed after two AZD1222 doses relative to day 0 and relative to MenACWY recipients. The whole spike protein was spanned by vaccine-associated CD4 TCRs, and dominant responses were seen in regions 160-218 and 743-854. In the small 56-69-year group, the increase in depth fell short of significance, most likely because of low power.

Note on this clone: This clone's antigen is unknown. Base qualities were left out, and no much larger clone turns up one base away.

The sequencing here drew on peripheral blood, taken on day 0 of AZD1222 vaccination. This TCR was sampled from an adult in good health.

CDR3 protein: CAISSGGEKLFF. The nucleotide sequence reads TGTGCCATTTCGTCAGGGGGCGAAAAACTGTTTTTT. The V and J segments used are TRBV28 and TRBJ1-4, and TRBD1 matches 8 of the central bases. Reading the germline V gene gives CDR1 MDHEN and CDR2 SYDVKM. Its CDR3 holds 12 amino acids, cysteine through phenylalanine. Solely the CDR3 DNA is kept, with 36 bases framed from the first base. V trim: 10 bases; J trim: 8 bases; unmatched bases: 6.